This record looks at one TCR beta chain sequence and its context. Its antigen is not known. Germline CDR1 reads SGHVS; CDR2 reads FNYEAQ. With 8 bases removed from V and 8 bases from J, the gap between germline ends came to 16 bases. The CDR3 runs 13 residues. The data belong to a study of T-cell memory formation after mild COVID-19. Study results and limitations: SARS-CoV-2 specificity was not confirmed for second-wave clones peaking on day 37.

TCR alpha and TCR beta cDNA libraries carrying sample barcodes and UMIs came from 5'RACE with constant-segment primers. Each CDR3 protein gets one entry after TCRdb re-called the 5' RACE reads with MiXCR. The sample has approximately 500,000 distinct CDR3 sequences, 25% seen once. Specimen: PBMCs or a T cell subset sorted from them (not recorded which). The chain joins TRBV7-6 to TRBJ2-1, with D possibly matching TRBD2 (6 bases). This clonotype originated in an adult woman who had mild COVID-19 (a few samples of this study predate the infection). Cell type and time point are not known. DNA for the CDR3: TGTGCCAGCTGCAGACTAGGTCCCTATGAGCAGTTCTTC. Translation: CASCRLGPYEQFF.